Below, 19 T cell receptor beta chains from the same sample are listed, as sequenced in a study of shared clonotypes between healthy human individuals. Method: immunoSEQ multiplex PCR; TCRdb's copy keeps in-frame clones and lacks some. This sample has about 1.1 million clones, with approximately 80% found just once. Sequencing was done on a sample of memory CD4+ T cells from PBMCs. Subset here: CD45RA-negative fraction. These receptors were obtained from a man aged 18-30 years in good health. Some clones in this sample may be carry-over from other donors' samples.

This chain joins TRBV10-2 and TRBJ2-5; weak D call: TRBD1 (5 bases). This CDR3 region has 13 residues. Deletions cut 8 bases from V and 8 bases from J, with 18 bases between. CDR1 is WSHSY and CDR2 is SAAADI in the germline V gene. CDR3 residues: CASRSPPDRTQYF. CDR3 nucleotide sequence: TGCGCCAGCCGCTCTCCTCCTGACAGAACCCAGTACTTC.

The chain is built from TRBV4-2 and TRBJ1-1; 10 positions match TRBD1. The CDR3 extends over 16 amino acids. CDR1 is LGHNA, CDR2 YNFKEQ, per germline. J gave up 3 bases and V 4 bases, and 8 bases lay outside the gene matches. The CDR3 loop reads CASSRSPGTGDTEAFF. CDR3 nucleotide sequence: TGTGCCAGCAGCCGCTCACCCGGGACAGGGGACACTGAAGCTTTCTTT.

This clone was counted a single time. The rearrangement joins TRBV27 to TRBJ2-2; perhaps TRBD1 as D (5 bases). The V end lost 8 bases, the J end lost 7 bases, and 17 bases lay between the germline ends. The CDR3 extends over 14 amino acids. Germline V gene lookup returns CDR1 MNHEY and CDR2 SMNVEV (reference sequence). CDR3 residues: CASRRVGVDGELFF. DNA of the CDR3: TGTGCCAGCCGCAGGGTTGGGGTGGACGGGGAGCTGTTTTTT.

This clone showed up just a few times. The V and J genes are TRBV28 and TRBJ1-2; D gene ambiguous. CDR3 length: 15 residues. Germline CDR1 MDHEN, CDR2 SYDVKM. V shed 9 bases and J shed 4 bases, with 21 bases lying between them. The CDR3 sequence is CASLGQVPGSYGYTF. The CDR3 coding sequence is TGTGCCAGTCTCGGTCAGGTGCCGGGGAGCTATGGCTACACCTTC.

Turning to this clone: A much larger clone differs by one base, so this may be a read error. This same CDR3 is encoded by further DNA sequences in the sample. CDR3 loop: CASSPGQGVDTQYF. Written as DNA, the CDR3 is TGTGCCAGCAGCCCGGGACAGGGGGTAGATACGCAGTATTTT. The rearrangement joins TRBV5-4 to TRBJ2-3; 11 bases are shared with TRBD1. The germline V gene has CDR1 SGHNT and CDR2 YYREEE (reference sequence). The CDR3 is made up of 14 amino acids. V shed 4 bases, J shed 5 bases, and the junction held 3 bases outside the gene matches. Filled out from reference TRBV5-4 and TRBJ2-3, the complete variable domain reads ETGVTQSPTHLIKTRGQQVTLRCSSQSGHNTVSWYQQALGQGPQFIFQYYREEENGRGNFPPRFSGLQFPNYSSELNVNALELDDSALYLCASSPGQGVDTQYFGPGTRLTVL.

DNA of the CDR3: TGTGCCAGCAGCCCCTCGGGGGGACTAGCAACTTACGAGCAGTACTTC. Its translation: CASSPSGGLATYEQYF. The J gene is TRBJ2-7, the V gene TRBV5-6; 9 positions agree with TRBD2. CDR1 SGHDT and CDR2 YYEEEE come from the germline V gene. The CDR3 has 16 amino acids. The ends lost 4 bases at V and 4 bases at J; junction bases unmatched: 12.

This rearrangement joins TRBV5-1 to TRBJ2-5; D uncertain. Trimming cost V 1 base and J 1 base, with 5 bases left between them. Germline values: CDR1 SGHRS, CDR2 YFSETQ. CDR3 length: 13 residues. CDR3 region: CASSLFAQETQYF. CDR3 nucleotide sequence: TGCGCCAGCAGCTTGTTCGCCCAAGAGACCCAGTACTTC.

CDR3 protein: CASSLGTSGMGEQYF. For the CDR3, the DNA is TGTGCCAGCAGTTTAGGAACTAGCGGGATGGGCGAGCAGTACTTC. The rearrangement uses TRBV28 and TRBJ2-7; 10 bases are shared with TRBD2. In germline, CDR1 is MDHEN, CDR2 SYDVKM. The V and J ends lost 2 bases and 6 bases, in that order; junction bases with no gene match: 7. The length of the CDR3 is 15 residues.

The V and J genes are TRBV7-6 and TRBJ1-5; no clear D gene. The CDR3 contains 12 residues. From germline, CDR1 is SGHVS and CDR2 FNYEAQ. Trimming left V 3 bases short and J 4 bases short, with 4 bases between. The CDR3 DNA follows: TGTGCCAGCAGCTTCCCAAATCAGCCCCAGCATTTT. This translates into CASSFPNQPQHF.

This chain uses TRBV4-2 with TRBJ2-3; D is undetermined. The CDR3 is 12 residues long. The V gene lost 1 base and the J gene lost 5 bases, with 4 bases spanning the gap. Germline V CDR1 and CDR2: LGHNA, YNFKEQ. CDR3 loop: CASSQVEDTQYF. CDR3 DNA sequence: TGTGCCAGCAGCCAAGTAGAAGATACGCAGTATTTT.

The V call is TRBV6-5, the J call TRBJ2-2, with D unclear. The CDR3 contains 13 residues. CDR1 and CDR2 from the germline V gene are MNHEY and SVGAGI. The V gene lost 6 bases and the J gene lost 4 bases, with 9 bases spanning the gap. CDR3 loop: CASRAPGTGELFF. In DNA, the CDR3 is TGTGCCAGCAGAGCCCCAGGCACCGGGGAGCTGTTTTTT.

A word on this clone: Other DNA sequences within the sample encode an identical CDR3. The chain uses TRBV6-5 and TRBJ2-7; D is unclear. V gave up 6 bases and J gave up 4 bases, with 10 bases separating them. Germline V gene lookup returns CDR1 MNHEY and CDR2 SVGAGI. The CDR3 contains 12 residues. The CDR3 sequence is CASRPPGYEQYF. DNA for the CDR3: TGTGCCAGCAGGCCCCCCGGGTACGAGCAGTACTTC.

The rearrangement links TRBV6-6 to TRBJ2-1, with D uncertain. V was trimmed by 2 bases and J by 0 bases, leaving 8 bases between them. The CDR3 loop spans 15 amino acids. Germline CDR1 reads MNHNY; CDR2 reads SVGAGI (reference sequence). The CDR3 loop is CASSYAPSSYNEQFF. CDR3 bases: TGTGCCAGCAGTTACGCCCCAAGCTCCTACAATGAGCAGTTCTTC.

V usage is TRBV5-1 and J usage is TRBJ2-3; D tentatively reads TRBD1 or TRBD2 (5 bases each). The CDR3 extends over 15 amino acids. V lost 6 bases and J lost 9, with 23 bases in between. Germline-derived CDR1 and CDR2 are SGHRS and YFSETQ. CDR3 amino acids: CASNTYQGPAETQYF. The CDR3 DNA sequence: TGCGCCAGCAACACCTACCAGGGACCGGCGGAGACGCAGTATTTT.

This chain uses TRBV30 with TRBJ2-5; possibly TRBD2 for D (5 bases). Germline V lookup: CDR1 GTSNPN, CDR2 SVGIG (reference sequence). The CDR3 has 13 amino acids. V lost 5 bases, J lost 5 bases, and 15 bases lay in between. CDR3 residues: CAWGSGPSETQYF. The CDR3 coding sequence is TGTGCCTGGGGAAGTGGGCCTAGCGAGACCCAGTACTTC.

V usage is TRBV9 and J usage is TRBJ1-5; D gene ambiguous. With 0 bases removed from V and 6 bases from J, the gap between germline ends came to 7 bases. CDR3 length equals 13 residues. Germline V gene data show CDR1 as SGDLS and CDR2 as YYNGEE. This chain's CDR3 is CASSVDGGQPQHF. CDR3 DNA sequence: TGTGCCAGCAGCGTAGACGGCGGTCAGCCCCAGCATTTT. Drawing the rest from reference TRBV9 and TRBJ1-5, the complete variable domain is DSGVTQTPKHLITATGQRVTLRCSPRSGDLSVYWYQQSLDQGLQFLIQYYNGEERAKGNILERFSAQQFPDLHSELNLSSLELGDSALYFCASSVDGGQPQHFGDGTRLSIL.

CDR3 DNA sequence: TGTGCCAGCACCCTCAAACGTCCGGGAGTTGGGAGCAATCAGCCCCAGCATTTT. Its protein is CASTLKRPGVGSNQPQHF. The chain combines TRBV28 with TRBJ1-5, with D uncertain. This CDR3 has 18 amino acids. Trimming cost V 7 bases and J 1 base, with 23 bases left between them. Germline CDR1 MDHEN, CDR2 SYDVKM.

DNA for the CDR3: TGTGCCAGCCGGAGCTCGGAACCGCTGTACTTC. This encodes CASRSSEPLYF. V is TRBV28 and J is TRBJ2-7, with D unresolved. V was trimmed by 8 bases and J by 12 bases, leaving 17 bases between them. The V gene's germline CDR1 is MDHEN and CDR2 SYDVKM. The CDR3 extends over 11 amino acids. Drawing the rest from reference TRBV28 and TRBJ2-7, the complete variable domain is DVKVTQSSRYLVKRTGEKVFLECVQDMDHENMFWYRQDPGLGLRLIYFSYDVKMKEKGDIPEGYSVSREKKERFSLILESASTNQTSMYLCASRSSEPLYFGPGTRLTVT.

Turning to this clone: The identical CDR3 is also encoded by other nucleotide sequences in the sample. The chain combines TRBV27 with TRBJ2-1; D gene unclear. V lost 6 bases, J lost 0 bases, and 6 bases lay in between. CDR3 length: 13 amino acids. From germline, CDR1 is MNHEY and CDR2 SMNVEV (reference sequence). CDR3 protein: CASSRSSYNEQFF. CDR3 DNA: TGTGCCAGCAGCCGTAGCTCCTACAATGAGCAGTTCTTC.